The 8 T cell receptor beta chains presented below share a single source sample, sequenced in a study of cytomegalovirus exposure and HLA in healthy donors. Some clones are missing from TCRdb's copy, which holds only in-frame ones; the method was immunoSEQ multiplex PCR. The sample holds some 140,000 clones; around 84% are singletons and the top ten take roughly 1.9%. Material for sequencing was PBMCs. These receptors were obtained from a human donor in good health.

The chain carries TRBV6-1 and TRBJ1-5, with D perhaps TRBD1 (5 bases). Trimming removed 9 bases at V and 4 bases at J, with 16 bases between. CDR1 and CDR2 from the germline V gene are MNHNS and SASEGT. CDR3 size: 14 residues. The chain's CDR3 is CASIAGPVNQPQHF. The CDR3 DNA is TGTGCCAGTATCGCGGGGCCAGTGAATCAGCCCCAGCATTTT.

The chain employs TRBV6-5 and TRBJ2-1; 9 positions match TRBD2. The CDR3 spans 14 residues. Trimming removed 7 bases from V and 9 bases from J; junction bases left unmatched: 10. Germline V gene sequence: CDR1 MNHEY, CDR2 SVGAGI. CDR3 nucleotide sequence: TGTGCCAGCACCCGGGGTAGCGGGAGTACTGAGCAGTTCTTC. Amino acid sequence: CASTRGSGSTEQFF.

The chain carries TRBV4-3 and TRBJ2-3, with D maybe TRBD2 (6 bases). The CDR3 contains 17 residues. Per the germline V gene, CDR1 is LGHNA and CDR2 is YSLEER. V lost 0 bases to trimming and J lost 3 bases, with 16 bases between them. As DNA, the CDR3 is TGCGCCAGCAGCCAAGAGCGTAGCAGCCTAGCGACAGATACGCAGTATTTT. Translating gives CASSQERSSLATDTQYF.

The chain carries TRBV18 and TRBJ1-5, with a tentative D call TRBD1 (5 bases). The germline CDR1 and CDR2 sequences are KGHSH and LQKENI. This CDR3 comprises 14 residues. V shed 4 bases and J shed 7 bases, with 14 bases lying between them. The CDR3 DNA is TGTGCCAGCTCACTTGCTGGGAAGGGGCAGCCCCAGCATTTT. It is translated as CASSLAGKGQPQHF.

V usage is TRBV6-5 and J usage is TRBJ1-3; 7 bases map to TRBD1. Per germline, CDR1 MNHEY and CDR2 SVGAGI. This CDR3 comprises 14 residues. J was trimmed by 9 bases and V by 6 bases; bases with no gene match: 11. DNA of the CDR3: TGTGCCAGCAGGACCCCGGGACAGCGAGGCACCATATATTTT. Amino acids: CASRTPGQRGTIYF.

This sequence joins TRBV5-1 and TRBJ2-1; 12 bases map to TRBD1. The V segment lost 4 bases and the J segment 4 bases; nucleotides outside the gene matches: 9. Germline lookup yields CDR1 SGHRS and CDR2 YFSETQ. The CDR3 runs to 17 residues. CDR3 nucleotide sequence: TGCGCCAGCAGCCCGACGGGGACAGGGGGCTCGTACAATGAGCAGTTCTTC. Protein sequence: CASSPTGTGGSYNEQFF.

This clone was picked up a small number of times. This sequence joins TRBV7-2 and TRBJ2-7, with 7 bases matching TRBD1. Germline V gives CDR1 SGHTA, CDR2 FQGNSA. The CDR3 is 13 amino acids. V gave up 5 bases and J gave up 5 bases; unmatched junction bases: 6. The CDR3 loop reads CASSPDRVNEQYF. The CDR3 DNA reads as TGTGCCAGCAGCCCCGACAGGGTCAACGAGCAGTACTTC.

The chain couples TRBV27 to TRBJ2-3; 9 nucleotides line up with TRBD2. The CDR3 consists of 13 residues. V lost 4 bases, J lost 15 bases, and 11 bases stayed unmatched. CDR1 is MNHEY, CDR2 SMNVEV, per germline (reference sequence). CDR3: CASSSSGGPVGYF. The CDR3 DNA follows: TGTGCCAGCAGTTCCAGCGGGGGGCCCGTGGGATATTTT.